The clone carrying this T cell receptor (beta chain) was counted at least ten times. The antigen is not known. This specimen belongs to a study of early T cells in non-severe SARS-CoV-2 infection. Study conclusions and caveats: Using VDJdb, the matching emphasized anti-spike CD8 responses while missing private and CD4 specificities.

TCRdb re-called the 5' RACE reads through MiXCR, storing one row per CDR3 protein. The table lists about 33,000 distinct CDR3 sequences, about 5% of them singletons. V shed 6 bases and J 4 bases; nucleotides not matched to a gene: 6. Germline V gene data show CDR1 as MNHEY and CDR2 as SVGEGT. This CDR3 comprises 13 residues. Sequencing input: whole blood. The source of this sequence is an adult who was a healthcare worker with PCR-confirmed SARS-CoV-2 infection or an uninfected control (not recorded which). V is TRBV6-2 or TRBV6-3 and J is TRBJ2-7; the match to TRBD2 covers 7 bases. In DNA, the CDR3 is TGTGCCAGCAGAAGCGGGACTGGGTACGAGCAGTACTTC. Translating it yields CASRSGTGYEQYF.